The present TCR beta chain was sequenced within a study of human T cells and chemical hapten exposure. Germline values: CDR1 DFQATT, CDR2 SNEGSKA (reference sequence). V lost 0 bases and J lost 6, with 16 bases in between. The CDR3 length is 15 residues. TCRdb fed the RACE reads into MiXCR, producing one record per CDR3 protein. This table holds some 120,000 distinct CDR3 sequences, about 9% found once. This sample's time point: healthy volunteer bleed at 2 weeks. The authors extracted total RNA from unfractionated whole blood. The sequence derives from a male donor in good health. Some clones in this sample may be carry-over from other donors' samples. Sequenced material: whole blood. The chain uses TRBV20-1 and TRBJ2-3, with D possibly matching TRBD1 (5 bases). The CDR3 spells CSARELSRVDDTQYF. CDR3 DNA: TGCAGTGCTAGAGAGCTTTCCAGGGTGGACGATACGCAGTATTTT.